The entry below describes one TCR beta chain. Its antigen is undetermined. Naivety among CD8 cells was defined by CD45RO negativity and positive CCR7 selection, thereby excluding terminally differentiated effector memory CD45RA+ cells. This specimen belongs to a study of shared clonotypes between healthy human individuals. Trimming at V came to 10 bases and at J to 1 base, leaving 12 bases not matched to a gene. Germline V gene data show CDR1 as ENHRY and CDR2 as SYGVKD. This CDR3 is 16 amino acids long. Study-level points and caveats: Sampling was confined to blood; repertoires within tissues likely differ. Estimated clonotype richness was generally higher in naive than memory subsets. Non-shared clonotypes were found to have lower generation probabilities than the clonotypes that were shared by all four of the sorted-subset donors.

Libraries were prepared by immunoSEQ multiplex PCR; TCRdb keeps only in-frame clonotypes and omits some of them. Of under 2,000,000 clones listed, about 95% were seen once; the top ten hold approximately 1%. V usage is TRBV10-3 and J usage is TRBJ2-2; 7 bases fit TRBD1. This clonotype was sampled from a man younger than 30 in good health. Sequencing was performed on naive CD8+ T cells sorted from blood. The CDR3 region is CATRGTADLNTGELFF. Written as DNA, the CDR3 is TGTGCCACCAGAGGGACAGCAGATCTGAACACCGGGGAGCTGTTTTTT.